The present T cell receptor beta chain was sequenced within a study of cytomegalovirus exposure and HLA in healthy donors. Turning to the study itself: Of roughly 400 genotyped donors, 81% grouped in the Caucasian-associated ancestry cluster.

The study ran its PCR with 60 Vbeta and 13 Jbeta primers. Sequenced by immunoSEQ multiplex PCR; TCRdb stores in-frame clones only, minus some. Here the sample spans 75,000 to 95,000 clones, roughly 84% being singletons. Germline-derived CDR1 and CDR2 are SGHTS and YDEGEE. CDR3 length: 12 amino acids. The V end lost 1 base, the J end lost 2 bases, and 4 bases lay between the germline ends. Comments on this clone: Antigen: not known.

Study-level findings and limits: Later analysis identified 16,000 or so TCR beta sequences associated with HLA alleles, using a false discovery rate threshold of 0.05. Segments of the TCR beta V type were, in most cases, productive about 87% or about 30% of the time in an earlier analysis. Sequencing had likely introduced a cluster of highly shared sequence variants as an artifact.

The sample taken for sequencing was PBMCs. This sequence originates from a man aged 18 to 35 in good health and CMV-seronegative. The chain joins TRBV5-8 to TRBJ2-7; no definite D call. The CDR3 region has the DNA TGTGCCAGCAGCTTGTCAGCCTACGAGCAGTACTTC. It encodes CASSLSAYEQYF. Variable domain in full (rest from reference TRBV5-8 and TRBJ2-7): EAGVTQSPTHLIKTRGQQATLRCSPISGHTSVYWYQQALGLGLQFLLWYDEGEERNRGNFPPRFSGRQFPNYSSELNVNALELEDSALYLCASSLSAYEQYFGPGTRLTVT.